One and the same sample provided the 7 T cell receptor beta chains below, sequenced in a study of T cells after yellow fever vaccination. TCRdb called the 5' RACE reads again in MiXCR, with one record for every CDR3 protein. The sample carries hundreds of thousands of distinct CDR3 sequences, 21% recorded once. This specimen consisted of PBMCs, obtained more than 20 days after the first yellow fever vaccination. The source is a man aged 18 to 30 who received the YFV17D yellow fever vaccine.

This clonotype came up a few times. The chain uses TRBV28 and TRBJ1-2; 8 positions agree with TRBD1. The CDR3 covers 17 residues. The germline V gene has CDR1 MDHEN and CDR2 SYDVKM. J lost 0 bases, V lost 3 bases, and 9 bases had no gene match. CDR3 DNA sequence: TGTGCCAGCAGTTTCGCCGGACAGGGCGGGTCTAACTATGGCTACACCTTC. It is translated as CASSFAGQGGSNYGYTF.

This clonotype was detected only a few times. The V gene is TRBV3-1, the J gene TRBJ2-2; no firm D call. Trimming removed 2 bases from V and 6 bases from J, with 10 bases in between. The CDR3 is made up of 14 amino acids. The germline V gene encodes CDR1 LGHDT and CDR2 YNNKEL (reference sequence). In nucleotides, the CDR3 is TGTGCCAGCAGCCAATATGAAGGGTCCGGGGAGCTGTTTTTT. Its translation is CASSQYEGSGELFF.

The chain links TRBV5-1 to TRBJ1-4; 7 bases fit TRBD1. V was clipped by 6 bases and J by 3 bases; unmatched bases: 8. Germline CDR1 reads SGHRS; CDR2 reads YFSETQ. The CDR3 has 15 residues. The CDR3 DNA reads TGCGCCAGCACCAACGCAGGGGGGGCTAATGAAAAACTGTTTTTT. This encodes CASTNAGGANEKLFF.

The sample holds a few counts of this clonotype. This rearrangement joins TRBV20-1 to TRBJ1-2; D remains unclear. Germline lookup yields CDR1 DFQATT and CDR2 SNEGSKA (reference sequence). The CDR3 is 14 residues long. V gave up 3 bases and J gave up 3 bases, with 14 bases separating them. In DNA, the CDR3 is TGCAGTGCTAGCCCGGGCGCAGGCCACTATGGCTACACCTTC. Amino acid sequence: CSASPGAGHYGYTF.

To note about this clonotype: Sequence at one end of the junction differs from germline and may be a read error. The gene calls are TRBV6-1 and TRBJ1-2; TRBD1 matches at 8 bases. This CDR3 has 14 residues. Germline V gives CDR1 MNHNS, CDR2 SASEGT. CDR3 sequence reads: CASNPGTGFYGDTF. The CDR3 DNA follows: TGTGCCAGCAACCCGGGGACAGGCTTCTATGGCGACACCTTC.

This clonotype was counted between two and nine times. V usage is TRBV5-1 and J usage is TRBJ1-2; 11 bases map to TRBD1. This CDR3 region has 15 residues. The germline CDR1 and CDR2 sequences are SGHRS and YFSETQ. V shed 6 bases and J 6 bases; nucleotides not matched to a gene: 10. DNA of the CDR3: TGCGCCAGCACCCTACGGGGACAGGGGGAAAATGGCTACACCTTC. This sequence encodes CASTLRGQGENGYTF.

This clonotype was observed once. The genes are TRBV20-1 and TRBJ2-5, with TRBD1 as a possible D gene (5 bases). The CDR3 loop spans 14 amino acids. V dropped 0 bases and J dropped 1 base, with 9 bases sitting between them. CDR1 is DFQATT, CDR2 SNEGSKA, per germline (reference sequence). The CDR3 loop is CSARDGAVQETQYF. CDR3 DNA: TGCAGTGCTAGAGATGGGGCGGTCCAAGAGACCCAGTACTTC.